These 6 T cell receptor beta chains were sequenced from one sample in a study of shared clonotypes between healthy human individuals. Sequenced by immunoSEQ multiplex PCR; TCRdb stores in-frame clones only, minus some. The sample lists about 1 million clones, about 75% occurring once. Sequencing was carried out using memory CD4+ T cells sorted from blood. Subset reported: CD45RA-negative fraction. The receptors derive from a man aged 18 to 30 in good health.

This chain joins TRBV11-2 and TRBJ1-1, with TRBD1 as a possible D gene (5 bases). The germline V gene encodes CDR1 SGHAT and CDR2 FQNNGV. Trimming left V 1 base short and J 6 bases short, with 15 bases between. The CDR3 runs 15 residues. The CDR3 loop is CASSLGHTGNPEAFF. The CDR3 DNA is TGTGCCAGCAGCTTAGGACATACAGGTAACCCTGAAGCTTTCTTT.

This rearrangement joins TRBV5-4 to TRBJ1-1; 7 bases agree with TRBD1. V dropped 3 bases and J dropped 1; count of bases not matched to a gene: 3. This CDR3 region has 14 residues. In germline, CDR1 is SGHNT, CDR2 YYREEE (reference sequence). DNA for the CDR3: TGTGCCAGCAGCTCCGGGACAGAGAACACTGAAGCTTTCTTT. Protein sequence: CASSSGTENTEAFF.

This chain joins TRBV21-1 and TRBJ2-5; the tabulated D call, TRBD1, remains unverified against the DNA. TRBV21-1 has pseudogene status. This CDR3 is 16 amino acids long. This CDR3 reads CASSKSGQGEEETQYF. CDR3 bases: TGTGCCAGCAGCAAAAGCGGACAGGGGGAGGAAGAGACCCAGTACTTC.

This chain uses TRBV2 with TRBJ2-7; tentatively, D is TRBD1 (5 bases). The CDR3 is made up of 15 amino acids. CDR1 SNHLY and CDR2 FYNNEI come from the germline V gene. Trimming cost V 6 bases and J 0 bases, with 15 bases left between them. The CDR3 is CASSTPRQSSYEQYF. Here the CDR3 DNA reads TGTGCCAGCAGCACACCCCGACAGAGCTCCTACGAGCAGTACTTC.

This sequence joins TRBV11-1 and TRBJ2-5; TRBD2 matches 7 bases. This CDR3 is 13 amino acids long. V dropped 3 bases and J dropped 7; count of bases not matched to a gene: 5. The V gene's germline CDR1 is SGHAT and CDR2 FQDESV (reference sequence). The CDR3 loop reads CASSLTSLGTQYF. CDR3 sequence (DNA): TGTGCCAGCAGCTTGACTAGCCTGGGGACCCAGTACTTC.

V is TRBV30 and J is TRBJ1-2, with D unresolved. CDR1 and CDR2 from the germline V gene are GTSNPN and SVGIG (reference sequence). V shed 3 bases and J shed 7 bases, with 15 bases lying between them. CDR3 length equals 13 residues. CDR3 in DNA: TGTGCCTGGAGCTTCGGGGAGGAAGGTGGCTACACCTTC. Protein product: CAWSFGEEGGYTF.